Detailed here is one T cell receptor beta chain. What it recognizes is unknown. This specimen comes from a study of cytomegalovirus exposure and HLA in healthy donors. Study as a whole: Approximately 190 million T cells yielded some 120 million unique TCR beta sequences in earlier analysis. Study-wide results and limits: In a later analysis, a missense DCLRE1C variant was linked to TCR beta V- and J-gene trimming.

The PCR was carried out with 60 Vbeta primers and 13 Jbeta primers. Produced via immunoSEQ multiplex PCR; TCRdb's table is partial and in-frame only. Of about 100,000 clones in the sample, roughly 70% were seen once. The sequence derives from a woman in her thirties or forties in good health and CMV-seropositive. Specimen: PBMCs.

CDR3 coding DNA: TGCGCCAGCAGTGACTCCTTCTCTCTTCCCTACGAGCAGTACTTC. Protein: CASSDSFSLPYEQYF. V and J are TRBV10-1 and TRBJ2-7; D not resolved. Germline assignment: CDR1 WNHNN and CDR2 SYGVQD (reference sequence). V gave up 3 bases and J gave up 2 bases, with 14 bases separating them. The CDR3 spans 15 residues.